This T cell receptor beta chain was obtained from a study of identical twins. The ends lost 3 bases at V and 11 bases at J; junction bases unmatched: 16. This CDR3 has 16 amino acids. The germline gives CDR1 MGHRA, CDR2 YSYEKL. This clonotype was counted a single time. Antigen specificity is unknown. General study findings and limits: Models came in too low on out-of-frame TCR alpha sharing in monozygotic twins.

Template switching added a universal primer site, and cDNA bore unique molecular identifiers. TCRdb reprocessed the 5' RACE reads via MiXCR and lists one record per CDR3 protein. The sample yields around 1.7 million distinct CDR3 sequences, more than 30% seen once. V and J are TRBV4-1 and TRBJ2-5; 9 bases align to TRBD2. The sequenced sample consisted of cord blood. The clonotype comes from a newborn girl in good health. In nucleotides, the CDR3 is TGCGCCAGCAGCCAGGCCCTAGCGGGGTTTAGGGATGAGCAGTACTTC. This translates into CASSQALAGFRDEQYF.